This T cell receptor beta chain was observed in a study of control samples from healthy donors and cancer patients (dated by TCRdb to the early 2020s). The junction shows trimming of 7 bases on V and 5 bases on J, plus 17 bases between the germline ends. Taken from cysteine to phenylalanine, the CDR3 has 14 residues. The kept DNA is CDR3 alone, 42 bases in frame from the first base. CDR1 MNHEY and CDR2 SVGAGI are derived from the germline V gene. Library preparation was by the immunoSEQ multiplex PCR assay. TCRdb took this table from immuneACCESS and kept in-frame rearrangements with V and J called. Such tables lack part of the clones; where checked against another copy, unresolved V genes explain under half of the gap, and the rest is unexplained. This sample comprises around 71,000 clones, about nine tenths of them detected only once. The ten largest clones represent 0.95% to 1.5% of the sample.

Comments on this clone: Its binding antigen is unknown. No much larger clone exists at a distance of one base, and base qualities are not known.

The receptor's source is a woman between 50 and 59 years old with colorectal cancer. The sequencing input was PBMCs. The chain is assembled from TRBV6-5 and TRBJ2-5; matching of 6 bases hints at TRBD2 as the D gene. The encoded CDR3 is CASNPGDGMETQYF. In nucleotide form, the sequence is TGTGCCAGCAATCCGGGAGATGGGATGGAGACCCAGTACTTC.